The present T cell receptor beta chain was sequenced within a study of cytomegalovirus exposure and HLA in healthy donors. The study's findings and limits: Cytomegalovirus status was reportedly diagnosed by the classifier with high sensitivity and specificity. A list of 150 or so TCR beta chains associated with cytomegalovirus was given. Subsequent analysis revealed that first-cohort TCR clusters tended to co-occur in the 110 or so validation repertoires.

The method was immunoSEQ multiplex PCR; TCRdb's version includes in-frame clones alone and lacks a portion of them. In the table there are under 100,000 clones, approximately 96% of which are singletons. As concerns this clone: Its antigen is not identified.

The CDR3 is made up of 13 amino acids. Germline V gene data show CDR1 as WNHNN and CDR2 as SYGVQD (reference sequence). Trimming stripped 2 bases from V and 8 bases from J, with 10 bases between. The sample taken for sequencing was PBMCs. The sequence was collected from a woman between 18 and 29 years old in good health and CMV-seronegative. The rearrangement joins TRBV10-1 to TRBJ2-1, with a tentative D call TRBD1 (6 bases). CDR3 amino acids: CASSEGQLYEQFF. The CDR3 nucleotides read TGCGCCAGCAGTGAGGGACAGTTGTATGAGCAGTTCTTC.